This T cell receptor (beta chain) was found in a study of shared clonotypes between healthy human individuals. The study's findings and limits: Among donors, clonotype sharing was expected to be affected by sequencing depth.

This CDR3 region has 17 residues. Per the germline V gene, CDR1 is MGHRA and CDR2 is YSYEKL. Trimming cost V 4 bases and J 5 bases; bases outside gene matches: 12. Each unsorted PBMC replicate got 300 ng genomic DNA, roughly 30,000 genomes. Researchers sequenced unsorted PBMC DNA using ten immunoSEQ deep assay plates. In the source study's methods: ImmunoSEQ sequences covered only the junction and lacked quality scores; filtering therefore differed. Clones were read by immunoSEQ multiplex PCR, and TCRdb kept only the in-frame ones, dropping some. Clonal size and the V and J genes are those of that table, whereas D and trimming came from the DNA. The sample has fewer than 650,000 clones; roughly 72% are singletons. Worth noting for this clone: Its antigen is not known.

The origin of this receptor is a woman in her thirties or forties in good health. Some clones in this sample may be carry-over from other donors' samples. The sample comprised PBMCs. The chain uses TRBV4-1 and TRBJ2-5, with 11 nucleotides matching TRBD2. The DNA for the CDR3 is TGCGCCAGCAGCCGCGGGCCACTAGCGGGAGCGGGGGAGACCCAGTACTTC. Amino acid sequence: CASSRGPLAGAGETQYF.